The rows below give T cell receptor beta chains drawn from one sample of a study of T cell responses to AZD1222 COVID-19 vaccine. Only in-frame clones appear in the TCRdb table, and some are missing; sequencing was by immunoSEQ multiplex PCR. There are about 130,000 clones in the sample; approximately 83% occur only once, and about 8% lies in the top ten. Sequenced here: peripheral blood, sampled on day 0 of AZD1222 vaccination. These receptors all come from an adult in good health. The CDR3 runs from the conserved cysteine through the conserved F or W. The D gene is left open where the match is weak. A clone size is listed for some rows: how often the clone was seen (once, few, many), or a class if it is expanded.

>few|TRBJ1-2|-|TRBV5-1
TGCGCCAGCAGCCTACTGGACAGTAACTATGGCTACACCTTC
CASSLLDSNYGYTF
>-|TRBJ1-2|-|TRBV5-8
TGTGCCAGCAGCTTGGTTGTAATCTATGGCTACACCTTC
CASSLVVIYGYTF
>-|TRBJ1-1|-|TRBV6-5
TGTGCCAGCAGTTACTTGGGCCCCAAGAACACTGAAGCTTTCTTT
CASSYLGPKNTEAFF
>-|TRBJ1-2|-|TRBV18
TGTGCCAGCTCCGAGGGAACTAACTATGGCTACACCTTC
CASSEGTNYGYTF
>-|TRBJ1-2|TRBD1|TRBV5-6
TGTGCCAGCAGCCGACACTTAGACAGGGCCGCCACTTATGGCTACACCTTC
CASSRHLDRAATYGYTF
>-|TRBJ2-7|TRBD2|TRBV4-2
TGTGCCAGCAGCCAACTTGGGACTAGCTCCTTCTACTCCTACGAGCAGTACTTC
CASSQLGTSSFYSYEQYF
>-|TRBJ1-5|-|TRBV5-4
TGTGCCAGCAGCCTGGACCCCTATAGCAATCAGCCCCAGCATTTT
CASSLDPYSNQPQHF
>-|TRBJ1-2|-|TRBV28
TGTGCCAGCAGTTTATCGGGGGCTGTTAGTGGCTACACCTTC
CASSLSGAVSGYTF
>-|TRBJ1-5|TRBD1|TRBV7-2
TGTGCCAGCAGCTTAGGTCCCCCCCAGGGGGGTCAGCCCCAGCATTTT
CASSLGPPQGGQPQHF
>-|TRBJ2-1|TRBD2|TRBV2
TGTGCCAGCAGTAGGGGCGGGGGGTACAATGAGCAGTTCTTC
CASSRGGGYNEQFF
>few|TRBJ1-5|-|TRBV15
TGTGCCACCAGCAGAGATTGGACAGCTTATAGCAATCAGCCCCAGCATTTT
CATSRDWTAYSNQPQHF
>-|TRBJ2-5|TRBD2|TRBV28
TGTGCCAGCAGTTTCTCGGTTCCTAGCGGGGGGGCTGAGACCCAGTACTTC
CASSFSVPSGGAETQYF
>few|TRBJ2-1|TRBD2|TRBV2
TGTGCCAGCAGCCGGACTAGCGGGAGGGGAGGGTACTACAATGAGCAGTTCTTC
CASSRTSGRGGYYNEQFF
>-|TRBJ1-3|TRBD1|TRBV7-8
TGTGCCAGCAGCCCCCGGGACAGGGGGACTGCGAGCTCTGGAAACACCATATATTTT
CASSPRDRGTASSGNTIYF
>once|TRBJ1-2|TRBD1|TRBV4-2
TGTGCCAGCAGCCAAGGGGACAGGGGGCATCAGGGTGGCTACACCTTC
CASSQGDRGHQGGYTF
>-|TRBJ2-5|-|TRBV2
TGTGCCAGCAGTGATTCTGGAGAAGAGACCCAGTACTTC
CASSDSGEETQYF
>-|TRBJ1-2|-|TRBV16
TGTGCCAGCAGCCTATCGGGACGGATCCCCTATGGCTACACCTTC
CASSLSGRIPYGYTF
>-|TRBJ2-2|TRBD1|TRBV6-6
TGTGCCAGCAAAACAACCGGGACAGGGAACACCGGGGAGCTGTTTTTT
CASKTTGTGNTGELFF
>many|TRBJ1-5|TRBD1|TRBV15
TGTGCCACCAGCGGGGTGGGACAGGGGGCTAGGCAGCCCCAGCATTTT
CATSGVGQGARQPQHF
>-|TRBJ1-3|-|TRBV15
TGTGCCACCCTCCAGGGACGAGGGGCTGGAAACACCATATATTTT
CATLQGRGAGNTIYF
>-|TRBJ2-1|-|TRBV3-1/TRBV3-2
TGTGCCAGCAGCCAGTTGGGACCAGGGGCCGATGAGCAGTTCTTC
CASSQLGPGADEQFF
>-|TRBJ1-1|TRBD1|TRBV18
TGTGCCAGCTCACCACCGGGACAGGGAGGGAAAGCTTTCTTT
CASSPPGQGGKAFF
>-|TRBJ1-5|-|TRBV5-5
TGTGCCAGCAGCTTGGGTGACTACAATCAGCCCCAGCATTTT
CASSLGDYNQPQHF
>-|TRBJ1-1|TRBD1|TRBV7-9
TGTGCCAGCAGCCCAACAGGGGGCAACACTGAAGCTTTCTTT
CASSPTGGNTEAFF
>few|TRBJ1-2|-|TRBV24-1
TGTGCCACCAGTGATTTGGCTCAACGCGGGGCTTGGACTCCCCGACAGTATGGCTACACCTTC
CATSDLAQRGAWTPRQYGYTF
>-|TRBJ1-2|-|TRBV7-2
TGTGCCAGCAGCTTAACCCATAACTATGGCTACACCTTC
CASSLTHNYGYTF
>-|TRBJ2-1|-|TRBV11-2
TGTGCCAGCAGCCGTTATCTCAAAAGCTCCTACAATGAGCAGTTCTTC
CASSRYLKSSYNEQFF
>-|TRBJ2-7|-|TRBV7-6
TGTGCCAGCAGCTTAGGAGGGCCTAACGAGCAGTACTTC
CASSLGGPNEQYF
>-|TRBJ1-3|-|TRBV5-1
TGCGCCAGCAGCGATTTGGGCAGCTCTGGAAACACCATATATTTT
CASSDLGSSGNTIYF
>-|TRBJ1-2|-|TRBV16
TGTGCCAGCTCCCAGGACCCTAACTATGGCTACACCTTC
CASSQDPNYGYTF
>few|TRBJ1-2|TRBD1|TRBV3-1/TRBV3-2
TGTGCCAGCAGCCAAGATTCCGAGGGGGCCTATGGCTACACCTTC
CASSQDSEGAYGYTF
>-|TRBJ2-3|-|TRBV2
TGTGCCAGCAGTGAATTGCGGAACACAGATACGCAGTATTTT
CASSELRNTDTQYF
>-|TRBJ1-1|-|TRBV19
TGTGCCAGTTTTCACCGGGCCGAGAACACTGAAGCTTTCTTT
CASFHRAENTEAFF
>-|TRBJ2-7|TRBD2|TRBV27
TGTGCCAGCAGTCCTCACGGACTAGCGGGGGGCCCGCGAAACGAGCAGTACTTC
CASSPHGLAGGPRNEQYF
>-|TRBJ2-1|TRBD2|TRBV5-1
TGCGCCAGCAGCTTGGTCCGGGGGGGTTCCTACAATGAGCAGTTCTTC
CASSLVRGGSYNEQFF
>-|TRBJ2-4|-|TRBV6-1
TGTGCCAGCAGTGAAGTTGGCATTCAGTACTTC
CASSEVGIQYF
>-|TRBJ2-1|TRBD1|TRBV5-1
TGCGCCAGCAGCCGAACAGGGGCAGCGAACAATGAGCAGTTCTTC
CASSRTGAANNEQFF
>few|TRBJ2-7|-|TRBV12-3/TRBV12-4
TGTGCCAGCAGTCCTCCTCCTGGCTACGAGCAGTACTTC
CASSPPPGYEQYF
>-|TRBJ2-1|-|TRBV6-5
TGTGCCAGCAGTCCCGACAGATTTTACAATGAGCAGTTCTTC
CASSPDRFYNEQFF
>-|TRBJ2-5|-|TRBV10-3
TGTGCCAGCAAGGTCAGCCAGGGGGGAGAGACCCAGTACTTC
CASKVSQGGETQYF